These T cell receptor beta chains were read from a single sample in a study of T cells of healthy individuals. TCRdb independently ran MiXCR on the 5' RACE reads; one entry per CDR3 protein. The sample holds some 100,000 distinct CDR3 sequences, about 16% seen once. The receptors stem from a human donor in good health. CDR3s leave out the opening cysteine and the closing phenylalanine or tryptophan.

TRBV7-2,ASSLVDSSWGYN
TRBV4-3,ASSQDLAGSVYEQY
TRBV12-3/TRBV12-4,ASSLDGGAIDTQY
TRBV28,ASRNGGRDLSEAF
TRBV28,ASSPTRGDTGELF
TRBV25-1,ASSYRGLEQF
TRBV11-3,ASSFSGKSGETQY
TRBV21-1,ASSGATSGSLDEQY
TRBV7-3,ASSPTVYLSGANVLT
TRBV10-3,AISEEGTPNQPQH
TRBV28,ASTPRDRTEAF
TRBV6-2/TRBV6-3,ASSAGLAGVGSEQY
TRBV19,ASSKGQDNQPQH
TRBV29-1,SVVGAPTEAF
TRBV7-9,ASSSLAGASSGANVLT
TRBV30,AWSRGSGNNQPQH
TRBV7-9,ASRTSGRPTTDTQY
TRBV20-1,SARDLSGRGSYNEQF
TRBV27,ASSLKGSNEQY
TRBV7-2,ASSLLSRLELAVSKTQY
TRBV4-3,ASSQGVRINEKLF
TRBV7-9,ASSLAEPRAETQY
TRBV7-9,ASLQRWGKDTQY
TRBV20-1,SARDGLAIDTQY
TRBV28,ASSFGGGGYT
TRBV4-2,ASSQVPWTSTDTQY
TRBV18,ASSPTGGGNTGELF
TRBV28,ASSPPGTVYGYT
TRBV20-1,SARSATGEQF
TRBV7-8,ASSFPVSYEQY
TRBV24-1,ATSDRTSGVQETQY
TRBV20-1,SATRGVYSVNSPLH
TRBV5-6,ASSYLVGETQY
TRBV6-1,ASSELLDGPYQPQH
TRBV7-2,ASSPGPGGGEKLF
TRBV5-1,ASSELRHGEQF
TRBV11-2,ASSPWTGTANTEAF
TRBV9,ASSGDTGLSGNTIY
TRBV6-2/TRBV6-3,ASSTGTEVTEAF
TRBV10-3,ATRDNYEQY
TRBV5-1,ASTLGGNTEAF
TRBV2,ASSVGEGEQY
TRBV5-1,ASSLGDRGEYNEQF
TRBV20-1,SAGSGGGFADTQY
TRBV10-3,AIRGQELGYGYT
TRBV28,ASSPTDSSTNEKLF
TRBV7-9,ASSPSGVPEAF
TRBV4-3,ASSQGIYGYT
TRBV30,AGTGSTDTQY
TRBV5-6,ASSWEATSSGELF
TRBV12-3/TRBV12-4,ASTTGGASVPQH
TRBV2,ASSQGLAGVRNEQY
TRBV19,ASSVGRGLYEQY
TRBV28,ASSFSHTNYGYT
TRBV4-3,ASSQPGTGSGYT